This entry describes one T cell receptor beta chain. Its specificity is unknown. Clones were read by immunoSEQ multiplex PCR, and TCRdb kept only the in-frame ones, dropping some. The data contain 250,000 to 400,000 clones, roughly nine tenths of them seen just once; the ten biggest clones take up about 1%. This entry comes from a study of cytomegalovirus exposure and HLA in healthy donors. The V end lost 6 bases, the J end lost 1 base, and 9 bases lay between the germline ends. This CDR3 has 13 residues. Germline-derived CDR1 and CDR2 are SNHLY and FYNNEI. The study's findings and limits: Cytomegalovirus-associated status was assigned to about 150 TCR beta chains.

This clonotype was sampled from a woman aged 30 to 39 in good health and CMV-seropositive. The sequenced material came from PBMCs. The V call is TRBV2, the J call TRBJ2-5; D not resolved. Written as DNA, the CDR3 is TGTGCCAGCAGCGGGTGGTTCCAAGAGACCCAGTACTTC. It yields the protein CASSGWFQETQYF. Variable domain in full (rest from reference TRBV2 and TRBJ2-5): EPEVTQTPSHQVTQMGQEVILRCVPISNHLYFYWYRQILGQKVEFLVSFYNNEISEKSEIFDDQFSVERPDGSNFTLKIRSTKLEDSAMYFCASSGWFQETQYFGPGTRLLVL.